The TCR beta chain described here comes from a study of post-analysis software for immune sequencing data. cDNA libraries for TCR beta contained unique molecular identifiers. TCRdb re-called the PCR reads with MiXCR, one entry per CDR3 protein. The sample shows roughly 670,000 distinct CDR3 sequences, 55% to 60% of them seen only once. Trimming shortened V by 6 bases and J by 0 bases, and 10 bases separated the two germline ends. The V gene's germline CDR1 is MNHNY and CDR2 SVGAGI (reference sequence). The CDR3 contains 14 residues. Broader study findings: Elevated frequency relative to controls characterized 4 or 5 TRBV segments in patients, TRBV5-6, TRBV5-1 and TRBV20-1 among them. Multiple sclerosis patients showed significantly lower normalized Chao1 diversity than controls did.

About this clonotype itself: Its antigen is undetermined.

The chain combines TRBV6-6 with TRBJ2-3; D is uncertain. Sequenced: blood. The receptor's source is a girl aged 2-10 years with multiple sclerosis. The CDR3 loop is CASRQPFSTDTQYF. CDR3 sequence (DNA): TGTGCCAGCAGACAGCCGTTTAGCACAGATACGCAGTATTTT.